These T cell receptor beta chains were read from a single sample in a study of blood T cell repertoires in COVID-19. Sequencing used immunoSEQ multiplex PCR; TCRdb keeps in-frame clones, though not all of them. The data contain 170,000 or so clones, about 86% of them seen just once; the ten biggest clones take up approximately 7%. Specimen: peripheral blood. Receptors originate from a man between 50 and 59 years old with active or convalescent COVID-19. CDR3s leave out the opening cysteine and the closing phenylalanine or tryptophan.

v_gene: TRBV18
CDR3aa: ASSPSGDSRYGYT

v_gene: TRBV18
CDR3aa: ASSPDSRNTEAF

v_gene: TRBV6-5
CDR3aa: ASRQGNQPQH

v_gene: TRBV4-3
CDR3aa: ASSQGTGWVEKLF

v_gene: TRBV9
CDR3aa: ASSVERGYNEQF

v_gene: TRBV7-3
CDR3aa: ASSFGGVLGETQY

v_gene: TRBV5-1
CDR3aa: ASRPTSGGSYSYNEQF

v_gene: TRBV19
CDR3aa: ASSSDSEAF

v_gene: TRBV3-1/TRBV3-2
CDR3aa: ASSQDRGSYNEQF

v_gene: TRBV9
CDR3aa: ASSATGSGNTIY

v_gene: TRBV19
CDR3aa: ASSSPGWGNTIY

v_gene: TRBV6-5
CDR3aa: ASSYSDRGPNQPQH

v_gene: TRBV4-2
CDR3aa: ASSQAGLDRGEQY

v_gene: TRBV6-6
CDR3aa: ASSDAINTQY

v_gene: TRBV19
CDR3aa: ASSTTGGAQPQH

v_gene: TRBV11-3
CDR3aa: ASSGQGRQRPYNEQF

v_gene: TRBV4-3
CDR3aa: ASSHEVDSPLTQY

v_gene: TRBV11-2
CDR3aa: ASSSTGTGLSDETQY

v_gene: TRBV7-7
CDR3aa: ASSAPRTGGYEQY

v_gene: TRBV19
CDR3aa: ASSTGQGATKAF

v_gene: TRBV7-2
CDR3aa: ASSRGSATNEKLF

v_gene: TRBV4-1
CDR3aa: ASSQDRWLNTEAF

v_gene: TRBV10-3
CDR3aa: ATHGGRRENLAF